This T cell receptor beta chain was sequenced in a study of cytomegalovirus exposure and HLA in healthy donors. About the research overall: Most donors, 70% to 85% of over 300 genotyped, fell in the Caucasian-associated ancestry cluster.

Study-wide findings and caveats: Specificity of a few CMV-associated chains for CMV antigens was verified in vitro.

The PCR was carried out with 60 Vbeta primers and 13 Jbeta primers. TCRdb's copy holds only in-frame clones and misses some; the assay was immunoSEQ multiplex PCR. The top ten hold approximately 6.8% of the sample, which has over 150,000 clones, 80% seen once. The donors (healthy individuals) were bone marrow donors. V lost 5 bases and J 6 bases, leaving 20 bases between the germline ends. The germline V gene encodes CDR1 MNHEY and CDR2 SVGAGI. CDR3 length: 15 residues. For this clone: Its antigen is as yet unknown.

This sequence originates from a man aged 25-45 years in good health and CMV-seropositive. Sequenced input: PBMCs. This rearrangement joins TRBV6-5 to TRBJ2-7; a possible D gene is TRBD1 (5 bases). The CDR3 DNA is TGTGCCAGCAGTCCACTGTGGGAAGGGGCCGGCGAGCAGTACTTC. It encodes CASSPLWEGAGEQYF.